A single sample gave rise to the 17 T cell receptor beta chains below, sequenced in a study of T cell repertoires in aging, cancer and after chemotherapy. Amplification of TCR beta used genomic DNA extracted from peripheral blood. Rearranged V-D-J TRB sequences were amplified with a mixed TRB-A/B primer pool. TCRdb reanalysed the multiplex PCR reads using MiXCR and keeps one entry per CDR3 protein. The table lists some 11,000 distinct CDR3 sequences, almost 30% of them singletons. Sequenced: blood. These receptors were obtained from a human donor in good health.

By share, this clonotype ranks as medium-sized. V gene TRBV20-1 combines with J gene TRBJ2-7; D is perhaps TRBD1 or TRBD2 (5 bases each). This CDR3 has 14 residues. Between the trimmed V and J ends, which lost 0 bases and 7 bases, there was a span of 16 bases. Germline loops: CDR1 DFQATT, CDR2 SNEGSKA (reference sequence). CDR3 residues: CSARDPRGGGEQYF. In DNA, the CDR3 is TGCAGTGCTAGAGATCCCCGCGGTGGGGGTGAGCAGTACTTC.

V and J are TRBV7-2 and TRBJ2-6, with TRBD1 matching over 8 bases. This CDR3 is built from 17 residues. V shed 5 bases and J 0 bases; nucleotides not matched to a gene: 6. Looked up from germline, CDR1 is SGHTA and CDR2 is FQGNSA. CDR3 sequence reads: CASSRGTGFSGANVLTF. Written as DNA, the CDR3 is TGTGCCAGCAGCCGAGGGACAGGATTCTCTGGGGCCAACGTCCTGACTTTC.

CDR3 sequence (DNA): TGCAGTGCTAGGACCCACGGGAGTCACAATGAGCAGTTCTTC. This codes for CSARTHGSHNEQFF. The chain is built from TRBV20-1 and TRBJ2-1, with D possibly being TRBD2 (6 bases). The CDR3 contains 14 residues. The germline gives CDR1 DFQATT, CDR2 SNEGSKA (reference sequence). V lost 3 bases, J lost 5 bases, and 14 bases lay in between.

This clonotype appeared once. V is TRBV27 and J is TRBJ2-7, with D possibly TRBD1 on 5 matching bases. Trimming took off 0 bases at V and 3 bases at J, with 9 bases between the two ends. The CDR3 is 14 residues long. Germline CDR1 reads MNHEY; CDR2 reads SMNVEV (reference sequence). The DNA for the CDR3 is TGTGCCAGCAGTTTATCGGGGCAGATCTACGAGCAGTACTTC. Protein sequence: CASSLSGQIYEQYF.

A note on this clonotype: A much bigger clone sits one base away, suggesting this may be a read error. This rearrangement joins TRBV19 to TRBJ2-7; 10 bases line up with TRBD2. Looked up from germline, CDR1 is LNHDA and CDR2 is SQIVND (reference sequence). This CDR3 contains 13 residues. V was pared by 4 bases and J by 10 bases, with 7 bases of the junction left unmatched. As DNA, the CDR3 is TGTGCCAGTAGTACTAGCGGGAGTGGCGATCAGTACTTC. Translated, it gives CASSTSGSGDQYF.

This clonotype has just a few counts. CDR3 DNA: TGTGCCAGCCGACAGGGCGGCTATGGCTACACCTTC. Translating gives CASRQGGYGYTF. This sequence joins TRBV28 and TRBJ1-2; TRBD1 agrees at 7 bases. Trimming took 8 bases from V and 4 from J; bases not matched to a gene: 4. CDR1 is MDHEN and CDR2 is SYDVKM in the germline V gene. There are 12 residues in the CDR3.

The chain combines TRBV7-2 with TRBJ2-7; 9 bases fit TRBD1. The CDR3 is 14 residues long. Germline V gene lookup returns CDR1 SGHTA and CDR2 FQGNSA. The ends lost 4 bases at V and 1 base at J; junction bases unmatched: 2. CDR3 in DNA: TGTGCCAGCAGCTACGGGACAGGGTCCTACGAGCAGTACTTC. Residues: CASSYGTGSYEQYF.

As to this clonotype: A much larger clonotype is one base distant, so this may be a read error. The rearrangement uses TRBV20-1 and TRBJ2-7; 7 positions match TRBD1. Germline-derived CDR1 and CDR2 are DFQATT and SNEGSKA (reference sequence). The CDR3 sequence is 13 residues long. The CDR3 nucleotides read TGCCGTGCTACCGCGGACAGGCCAGGGGAGCAGTACTTC. This translates into CRATADRPGEQYF.

V is TRBV5-1 and J is TRBJ2-2, with D possibly being TRBD1 (5 bases). CDR3 size: 15 residues. Germline CDR1 reads SGHRS; CDR2 reads YFSETQ. Trimming left V 1 base short and J 5 bases short, with 12 bases between. The CDR3 bases are TGCGCCAGCAGCTTGCAGGGATTCATTACCGGGGAGCTGTTTTTT. Amino acid sequence: CASSLQGFITGELFF.

The chain joins TRBV28 to TRBJ1-6; 7 positions agree with TRBD1. With V trimmed by 1 base and J by 5 bases, 5 bases remained unmatched. Looked up from germline, CDR1 is MDHEN and CDR2 is SYDVKM. The CDR3 is 16 amino acids. Written as DNA, the CDR3 is TGTGCCAGCAGTTTATTCGGGACAGACAATAATTCACCCCTCCACTTT. The encoded protein is CASSLFGTDNNSPLHF. The full variable domain, in which reference TRBV28 and TRBJ1-6 provide the parts outside the CDR3, is DVKVTQSSRYLVKRTGEKVFLECVQDMDHENMFWYRQDPGLGLRLIYFSYDVKMKEKGDIPEGYSVSREKKERFSLILESASTNQTSMYLCASSLFGTDNNSPLHFGNGTRLTVT.

A few counts support this clonotype. The chain joins TRBV20-1 to TRBJ2-3; 7 bases align to TRBD2. V shed 0 bases and J 1 base; nucleotides not matched to a gene: 7. CDR1 and CDR2 (germline): DFQATT, SNEGSKA (reference sequence). The CDR3 length is 16 residues. DNA of the CDR3: TGCAGTGCTAGAGAAGGACTAGTCAGCCGCACAGATACGCAGTATTTT. Its protein is CSAREGLVSRTDTQYF.

This sequence joins TRBV20-1 and TRBJ2-5; D unclear. CDR3 length: 13 residues. Germline-derived CDR1 and CDR2 are DFQATT and SNEGSKA (reference sequence). The V gene lost 0 bases and the J gene lost 6 bases, with 11 bases spanning the gap. CDR3 amino acids: CSARDTHDKTQYF. The DNA for the CDR3 is TGCAGTGCTAGAGACACCCACGACAAGACCCAGTACTTC.

V and J are TRBV6-4 and TRBJ1-1, with 10 nucleotides matching TRBD1. With V trimmed by 5 bases and J by 6 bases, 9 bases remained unmatched. Germline V gene data show CDR1 as MRHNA and CDR2 as SNTAGT. This CDR3 comprises 15 residues. The CDR3 nucleotides are TGTGCCAGCAGTCCAAGACAGGGGGCTTTGCCTGAAGCTTTCTTT. It specifies CASSPRQGALPEAFF.

The chain carries TRBV28 and TRBJ1-6, with TRBD1 matching over 11 bases. CDR3 length equals 15 residues. With 5 bases clipped from V and 8 bases from J, the junction kept 5 bases outside the gene matches. Germline CDR1 and CDR2: MDHEN and SYDVKM. CDR3 nucleotides: TGTGCCAGCAGTCCCCGGACAGGGGGCGATTCACCCCTCCACTTT. This translates into CASSPRTGGDSPLHF. The full variable domain, its missing parts supplied by reference TRBV28 and TRBJ1-6, is DVKVTQSSRYLVKRTGEKVFLECVQDMDHENMFWYRQDPGLGLRLIYFSYDVKMKEKGDIPEGYSVSREKKERFSLILESASTNQTSMYLCASSPRTGGDSPLHFGNGTRLTVT.

This chain connects TRBV28 to TRBJ2-7; TRBD2 might be the D (6 bases). CDR3 length equals 14 residues. CDR1 is MDHEN and CDR2 is SYDVKM in the germline V gene. V lost 9 bases, J lost 2 bases, and 17 bases lay in between. The CDR3 here is CASRVGGGAYEQYF. DNA of the CDR3: TGTGCCAGTCGCGTGGGAGGAGGGGCCTACGAGCAGTACTTC.

V gene TRBV4-3 combines with J gene TRBJ2-2; weak D call: TRBD1 (6 bases). CDR1 LGHNA and CDR2 YSLEER come from the germline V gene. Trimming cost V 5 bases and J 2 bases, with 9 bases left between them. This CDR3 is 14 amino acids long. DNA of the CDR3: TGCGCCAGCAGCTTGACAGGAAACACCGGGGAGCTGTTTTTT. Translation: CASSLTGNTGELFF.

This chain joins TRBV6-5 and TRBJ2-1; 8 bases map to TRBD2. CDR3 length: 14 amino acids. Germline values: CDR1 MNHEY, CDR2 SVGAGI. Losses at the gene ends were 5 bases for V and 0 bases for J; bases not matched to a gene: 0. The CDR3 loop reads CASSSGGSYNEQFF. The CDR3 bases are TGTGCCAGCAGTAGCGGGGGCTCCTACAATGAGCAGTTCTTC.